Below, 21 T cell receptor beta chains from the same sample are listed, as sequenced in a study of follicular helper T cells after annual influenza vaccination. Sequenced by immunoSEQ multiplex PCR; TCRdb stores in-frame clones only, minus some. The repertoire includes about 11,000 clones, about 82% of them detected once, and roughly 0.9% sits in the top ten. Sequencing was performed on CXCR5- memory CD4+ T cells sorted from blood, taken 6 weeks after influenza vaccination. The receptors come from an adult who received the influenza vaccine.

The V gene is TRBV27, the J gene TRBJ1-5, with D maybe TRBD1 (5 bases). V lost 6 bases to trimming and J lost 6 bases, with 18 bases between them. This CDR3 comprises 15 residues. Germline V gene lookup returns CDR1 MNHEY and CDR2 SMNVEV (reference sequence). DNA for the CDR3: TGTGCCAGCAGACGTGGGGGGGGAGTTGGTCAGCCCCAGCATTTT. It specifies CASRRGGGVGQPQHF.

This sequence joins TRBV19 and TRBJ2-7; 10 bases fit TRBD2. CDR1 is LNHDA, CDR2 SQIVND, per germline (reference sequence). This CDR3 has 14 amino acids. Germline trimming cut 7 bases from V and 2 bases from J; bases unmatched to any gene: 5. In DNA, the CDR3 is TGTGCCAGTAAAGTAGCGGGAGGTACCTACGAGCAGTACTTC. Translation: CASKVAGGTYEQYF.

The chain is built from TRBV7-9 and TRBJ2-1, with D tentatively TRBD1 or TRBD2 (5 bases each). From germline, CDR1 is SEHNR and CDR2 FQNEAQ (reference sequence). V was pared by 3 bases and J by 8 bases, with 20 bases between. The CDR3 contains 16 residues. The CDR3 loop reads CASSLGRGPEGDEQFF. Here the CDR3 DNA reads TGTGCCAGCAGCTTGGGCCGGGGACCAGAAGGCGATGAGCAGTTCTTC. Complete variable domain (other parts from reference TRBV7-9 and TRBJ2-1): DTGVSQNPRHKITKRGQNVTFRCDPISEHNRLYWYRQTLGQGPEFLTYFQNEAQLEKSRLLSDRFSAERPKGSFSTLEIQRTEQGDSAMYLCASSLGRGPEGDEQFFGPGTRLTVL.

The chain links TRBV7-2 to TRBJ2-3, with D perhaps TRBD2 (6 bases). V was pared by 3 bases and J by 3 bases, with 10 bases between. The CDR3 consists of 14 residues. The germline V gene encodes CDR1 SGHTA and CDR2 FQGNSA. Here the CDR3 DNA reads TGTGCCAGCAGCTTCGGCGGGGAGACAGATACGCAGTATTTT. Translated, it gives CASSFGGETDTQYF.

This chain's CDR3 is CATRPGGGRGTEAFF. As DNA, the CDR3 is TGTGCCACTCGGCCAGGAGGAGGGCGGGGCACTGAAGCTTTCTTT. The chain joins TRBV19 to TRBJ1-1; D is unclear. In germline, CDR1 is LNHDA, CDR2 SQIVND (reference sequence). Deletions cut 10 bases from V and 4 bases from J, with 22 bases between. The CDR3 is 15 amino acids.

This clone occurred a few times. The rearrangement links TRBV5-1 to TRBJ2-3; 12 positions agree with TRBD2. The CDR3 is 15 amino acids. V gave up 2 bases and J gave up 4 bases; unmatched junction bases: 2. The germline V gene has CDR1 SGHRS and CDR2 YFSETQ. The DNA of the CDR3 is TGCGCCAGCAGCTTTACTAGCGGGGGGTCAGATACGCAGTATTTT. This sequence encodes CASSFTSGGSDTQYF.

V usage is TRBV7-9 and J usage is TRBJ2-7; the match to TRBD2 covers 9 bases. The CDR3 is 14 amino acids. The ends lost 4 bases at V and 3 bases at J; junction bases unmatched: 4. In germline, CDR1 is SEHNR, CDR2 FQNEAQ (reference sequence). The CDR3 protein is CASSSTSGNYEQYF. CDR3 in DNA: TGTGCCAGCAGCTCGACTAGCGGCAACTACGAGCAGTACTTC.

The rearrangement links TRBV14 to TRBJ2-1, with D uncertain. With 1 base removed from V and 7 bases from J, the gap between germline ends came to 8 bases. This CDR3 spans 13 amino acids. Looked up from germline, CDR1 is SGHDN and CDR2 is FVKESK. The CDR3 DNA reads TGTGCCAGCAGCCAAGGATATGGTAATGAGCAGTTCTTC. This gives the protein CASSQGYGNEQFF.

This chain connects TRBV28 to TRBJ1-5; 8 nucleotides align to TRBD1. V lost 4 bases, J lost 5 bases, and 7 bases stayed unmatched. The CDR3 runs to 15 residues. Looked up from germline, CDR1 is MDHEN and CDR2 is SYDVKM. The CDR3 coding sequence is TGTGCCAGCAGTTCTCTGGACAGGGTTGATCAGCCCCAGCATTTT. This sequence encodes CASSSLDRVDQPQHF.

The chain is built from TRBV30 and TRBJ2-6; D is possibly TRBD1 (5 bases). Trimming removed 3 bases from V and 2 bases from J, with 11 bases in between. Germline CDR1 GTSNPN, CDR2 SVGIG (reference sequence). The CDR3 is made up of 15 amino acids. DNA of the CDR3: TGTGCCTGGAGAACCCAACAGGCTGGGGCCAACGTCCTGACTTTC. As protein: CAWRTQQAGANVLTF.

The chain couples TRBV7-9 to TRBJ2-1; D gene unclear. The CDR3 runs 13 residues. Germline CDR1 and CDR2: SEHNR and FQNEAQ (reference sequence). V was cut by 4 bases and J by 11 bases, with 15 bases left in between. CDR3 protein: CASSSANADKQFF. The CDR3 nucleotides read TGTGCCAGCAGCTCGGCTAACGCGGATAAGCAGTTCTTC.

The CDR3, as DNA: TGCGCCAGCAGCCAAGATGGTGGGAGTCGGTCCCAAGAGACCCAGTACTTC. It codes for CASSQDGGSRSQETQYF. The chain combines TRBV4-3 with TRBJ2-5, with D maybe TRBD2 (5 bases). V lost 0 bases and J 1 base, leaving 15 bases between the germline ends. There are 17 residues in the CDR3. Germline assignment: CDR1 LGHNA and CDR2 YSLEER.

The V and J genes are TRBV2 and TRBJ2-5; D perhaps matches TRBD1 (6 bases). Trimming pared 6 bases from V and 2 bases from J, leaving 16 bases between. The CDR3 covers 15 residues. The V gene's germline CDR1 is SNHLY and CDR2 FYNNEI. In nucleotides, the CDR3 is TGTGCCAGCAGCGCAACGGGACACCGACAAGAGACCCAGTACTTC. This sequence encodes CASSATGHRQETQYF.

The CDR3 reads CASSLSQGSPYEQYF. CDR3 coding DNA: TGTGCCAGCAGTTTATCACAGGGGTCCCCCTACGAGCAGTACTTC. The gene calls are TRBV27 and TRBJ2-7; 7 nucleotides align to TRBD1. This CDR3 contains 15 residues. In germline, CDR1 is MNHEY, CDR2 SMNVEV (reference sequence). V shed 0 bases and J 2 bases; nucleotides not matched to a gene: 4.

This clone showed up just once. This chain uses TRBV5-1 with TRBJ1-1; TRBD1 agrees at 7 bases. J gave up 2 bases and V 10 bases, and 11 bases lay outside the gene matches. Germline V gene sequence: CDR1 SGHRS, CDR2 YFSETQ. This CDR3 region has 14 residues. CDR3 sequence reads: CAGSTGDRNTEAFF. The CDR3 DNA reads as TGCGCCGGTAGCACTGGGGACAGAAACACTGAAGCTTTCTTT.

This clone was counted between two and nine times. Here the CDR3 reads CASSYAYSEGYEQYF. The CDR3 DNA reads as TGTGCCAGCAGTTACGCCTATTCCGAGGGATACGAGCAGTACTTC. The V call is TRBV6-5, the J call TRBJ2-7, with a tentative D call TRBD2 (5 bases). Trimming left V 2 bases short and J 4 bases short, with 15 bases between. Germline CDR1 is MNHEY and CDR2 is SVGAGI. The CDR3 is 15 amino acids.

This clone was counted a single time. This chain's CDR3 is CASSLDGKTQYF. CDR3 nucleotides: TGTGCCAGCAGTTTAGATGGGAAAACGCAGTATTTT. The gene calls are TRBV28 and TRBJ2-3; D is uncertain. Germline V gene sequence: CDR1 MDHEN, CDR2 SYDVKM. The V end lost 2 bases, the J end lost 9 bases, and 9 bases lay between the germline ends. There are 12 residues in the CDR3.

The chain couples TRBV11-2 to TRBJ2-5; D uncertain. Germline values: CDR1 SGHAT, CDR2 FQNNGV. Trimming removed 5 bases at V and 0 bases at J, with 10 bases between. The CDR3 is made up of 14 amino acids. This CDR3 is CASSRTRNQETQYF. CDR3 sequence (DNA): TGTGCCAGCAGCCGCACACGGAACCAAGAGACCCAGTACTTC.

The V gene is TRBV7-8, the J gene TRBJ1-5; TRBD1 might be the D (6 bases). CDR1 is SGHVS and CDR2 is FQNEAQ in the germline V gene. The CDR3 is 16 residues long. V gave up 1 base and J gave up 0 bases, with 10 bases separating them. CDR3 loop: CASSLEGTLSNQPQHF. DNA of the CDR3: TGTGCCAGCAGCTTAGAAGGGACACTTAGCAATCAGCCCCAGCATTTT.

This clone has just one count. The CDR3 is CASSPRGISNQPQHF. The CDR3, as DNA: TGTGCCAGCAGCCCGCGGGGGATTAGCAATCAGCCCCAGCATTTT. This rearrangement joins TRBV5-6 to TRBJ1-5; D might be TRBD1 (5 bases). The CDR3 has 15 residues. Germline V CDR1 and CDR2: SGHDT, YYEEEE. Trimming took 4 bases from V and 0 from J, leaving 11 bases between them.

The rearrangement uses TRBV14 and TRBJ2-7; 9 bases are a match to TRBD2. Looked up from germline, CDR1 is SGHDN and CDR2 is FVKESK. The CDR3 spans 15 residues. V shed 9 bases and J 6 bases; nucleotides not matched to a gene: 15. CDR3 DNA sequence: TGTGCCAGTTCCCCCCTCGCGGGAGGGCCTCTCGAGCAGTACTTC. Translating gives CASSPLAGGPLEQYF.